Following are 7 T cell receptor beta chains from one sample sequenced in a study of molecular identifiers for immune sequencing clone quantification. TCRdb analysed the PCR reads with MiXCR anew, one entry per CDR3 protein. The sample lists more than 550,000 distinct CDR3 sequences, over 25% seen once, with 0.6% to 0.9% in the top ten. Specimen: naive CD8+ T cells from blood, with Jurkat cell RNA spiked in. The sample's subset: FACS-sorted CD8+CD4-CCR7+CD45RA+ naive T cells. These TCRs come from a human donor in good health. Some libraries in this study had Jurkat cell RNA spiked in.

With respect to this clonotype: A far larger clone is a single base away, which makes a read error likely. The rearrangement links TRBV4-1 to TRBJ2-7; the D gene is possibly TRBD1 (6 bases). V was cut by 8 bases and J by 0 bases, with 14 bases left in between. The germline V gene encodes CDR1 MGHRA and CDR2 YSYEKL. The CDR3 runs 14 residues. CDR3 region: CASGPRTVSYEQYF. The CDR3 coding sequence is TGCGCCAGCGGCCCGAGGACAGTCTCCTACGAGCAGTACTTC.

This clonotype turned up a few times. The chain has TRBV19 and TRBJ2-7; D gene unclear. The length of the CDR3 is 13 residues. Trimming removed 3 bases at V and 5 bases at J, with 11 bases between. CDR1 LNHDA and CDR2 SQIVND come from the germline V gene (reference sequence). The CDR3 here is CASSIWTSDEQYF. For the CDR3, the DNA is TGTGCCAGTAGTATTTGGACCTCGGACGAGCAGTACTTC.

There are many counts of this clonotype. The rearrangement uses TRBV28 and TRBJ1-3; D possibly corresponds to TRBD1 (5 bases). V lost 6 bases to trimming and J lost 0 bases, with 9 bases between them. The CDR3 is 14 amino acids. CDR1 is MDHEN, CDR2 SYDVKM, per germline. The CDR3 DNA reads TGTGCCAGCAGCCCGGACACCTCTGGAAACACCATATATTTT. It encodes CASSPDTSGNTIYF.

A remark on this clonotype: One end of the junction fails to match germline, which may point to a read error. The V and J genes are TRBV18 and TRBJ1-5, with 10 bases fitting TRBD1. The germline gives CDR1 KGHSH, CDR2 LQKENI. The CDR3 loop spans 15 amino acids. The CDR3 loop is CASSPTTGGNQLQHF. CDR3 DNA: TGTGCCAGCTCACCAACGACAGGGGGCAATCAGCTCCAGCATTTT.

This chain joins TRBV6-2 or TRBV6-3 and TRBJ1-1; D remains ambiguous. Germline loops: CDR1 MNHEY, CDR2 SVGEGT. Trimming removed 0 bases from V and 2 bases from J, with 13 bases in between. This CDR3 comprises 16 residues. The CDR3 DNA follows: TGTGCCAGCAGTTACTCGACCAGCAGGAAAAACACTGAAGCTTTCTTT. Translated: CASSYSTSRKNTEAFF.

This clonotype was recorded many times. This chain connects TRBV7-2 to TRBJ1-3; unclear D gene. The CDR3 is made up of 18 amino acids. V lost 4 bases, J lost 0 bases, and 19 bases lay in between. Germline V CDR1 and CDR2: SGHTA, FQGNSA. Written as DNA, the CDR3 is TGTGCCAGCAGCTCCGGGGATGCATGGAAGATCTCTGGAAACACCATATATTTT. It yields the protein CASSSGDAWKISGNTIYF.

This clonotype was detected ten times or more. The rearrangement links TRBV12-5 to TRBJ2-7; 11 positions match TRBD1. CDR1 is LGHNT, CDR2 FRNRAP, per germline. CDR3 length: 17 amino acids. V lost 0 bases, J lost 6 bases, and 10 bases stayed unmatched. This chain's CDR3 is CASGLVRLDRGPGEQYF. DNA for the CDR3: TGTGCTAGTGGTTTGGTACGGTTGGACAGGGGGCCTGGCGAGCAGTACTTC.